The 3 T cell receptor beta chains reported below all come from one sample, sequenced in a study of PD-1 blockade in classical Hodgkin lymphoma. Time point given: cycle 4 day 1 (C4D1), after about 6 weeks of nivolumab. All trial patients relapsed after autologous stem cell transplantation. Sequencing was performed with immunoSEQ multiplex PCR; in TCRdb, only in-frame clones are kept and a portion is missing. This table has 43,000 or so clones, over 75% appearing once. The sequencing used peripheral blood mononuclear cells (PBMCs), collected before the fourth cycle of nivolumab. These receptors all stem from a human donor with classical Hodgkin lymphoma.

The chain has TRBV6-6 and TRBJ1-3, with D uncertain. The CDR3 spans 14 residues. The ends were cut back, 0 bases at V and 14 bases at J, with 17 bases in the middle. Germline assignment: CDR1 MNHNY and CDR2 SVGAGI (reference sequence). In DNA, the CDR3 is TGTGCCAGCAGTTACTCTTCCGGGTCGGCGCCTGTATATTTT. Protein product: CASSYSSGSAPVYF.

The V gene is TRBV28, the J gene TRBJ2-3, with 13 positions matching TRBD2. The V gene's germline CDR1 is MDHEN and CDR2 SYDVKM. The CDR3 is made up of 18 amino acids. The V and J ends lost 3 bases and 1 base, in that order; junction bases with no gene match: 7. CDR3 loop: CASSLELAGGQGTDTQYF. The CDR3 nucleotides read TGTGCCAGCAGTTTGGAACTAGCGGGGGGGCAAGGCACAGATACGCAGTATTTT.

In the case of this clone: The same CDR3 arises from other DNA sequences in this sample as well. The chain uses TRBV29-1 and TRBJ1-1, with TRBD1 identical over 9 bases. The length of the CDR3 is 13 residues. The ends lost 3 bases at V and 5 bases at J; junction bases unmatched: 4. The germline CDR1 and CDR2 sequences are SQVTM and ANQGSEA. Here the CDR3 reads CSVDRQGGTEAFF. In DNA form, the CDR3 reads TGCAGCGTTGATAGACAGGGGGGGACTGAAGCTTTCTTT.